The 26 T cell receptor beta chains reported below all come from one sample, sequenced in a study of shared clonotypes between healthy human individuals. Some clones are missing from TCRdb's copy, which holds only in-frame ones; the method was immunoSEQ multiplex PCR. Among roughly 2,500,000 clones listed, approximately 94% were seen once. Sequencing was performed on naive CD4+ T cells from PBMCs. Subset defined: CD45RA+ positively selected. These receptors came from a man between 18 and 35 years old in good health. Some clones in this sample may be carry-over from other donors' samples.

V gene TRBV6-5 combines with J gene TRBJ2-7; D gene uncertain. The V gene's germline CDR1 is MNHEY and CDR2 SVGAGI. V lost 2 bases and J lost 5, with 13 bases in between. CDR3 length: 14 residues. The CDR3, as DNA: TGTGCCAGCAGTTACAGGTCGGGTCAGGACGAGCAGTACTTC. This translates into CASSYRSGQDEQYF.

This clone was observed once. DNA for the CDR3: TGTGCCAGCAGTCTGATTTCAGGGGGCCCGACTGAAGCTTTCTTT. Protein sequence: CASSLISGGPTEAFF. This chain joins TRBV2 and TRBJ1-1; 8 nucleotides agree with TRBD1. With V trimmed by 5 bases and J by 5 bases, 10 bases remained unmatched. Germline CDR1 SNHLY, CDR2 FYNNEI. The CDR3 extends over 15 amino acids. Full variable domain (rest looked up from reference TRBV2 and TRBJ1-1): EPEVTQTPSHQVTQMGQEVILRCVPISNHLYFYWYRQILGQKVEFLVSFYNNEISEKSEIFDDQFSVERPDGSNFTLKIRSTKLEDSAMYFCASSLISGGPTEAFFGQGTRLTVV.

The chain has TRBV6-5 and TRBJ2-2, with 9 bases that match TRBD1. After removal of 5 bases from V and 7 bases from J, the junction contained 8 bases not matched to a gene. The CDR3 length is 15 residues. Germline V gene data show CDR1 as MNHEY and CDR2 as SVGAGI. The CDR3 region is CASSPPTGGHGELFF. The CDR3 bases are TGTGCCAGCAGTCCACCCACAGGGGGCCACGGGGAGCTGTTTTTT.

The gene calls are TRBV7-9 and TRBJ2-1; D uncertain. CDR1 is SEHNR, CDR2 FQNEAQ, per germline (reference sequence). CDR3 length: 15 amino acids. Trimming cost V 6 bases and J 8 bases, with 20 bases left between them. In nucleotides, the CDR3 is TGTGCCAGCAGGCCGGAGACGGAAAGACTTCATGAGCAGTTCTTC. It translates to CASRPETERLHEQFF.

The chain joins TRBV11-2 to TRBJ2-1, with 9 bases identical to TRBD2. This CDR3 region has 15 residues. Trimming took 7 bases from V and 3 from J; bases not matched to a gene: 7. From germline, CDR1 is SGHAT and CDR2 FQNNGV. CDR3 residues: CASTRAGGVYNEQFF. CDR3 nucleotide sequence: TGTGCCAGCACCCGGGCGGGGGGGGTCTACAATGAGCAGTTCTTC.

This clone came up once. This chain uses TRBV6-5 with TRBJ2-7, with D hard to call. The CDR3 spans 12 residues. V was clipped by 4 bases and J by 3 bases, with 7 bases between them. The germline CDR1 and CDR2 sequences are MNHEY and SVGAGI. CDR3 amino acids: CASSFLNYEQYF. The CDR3, as DNA: TGTGCCAGCAGTTTTCTCAACTACGAGCAGTACTTC.

The J gene is TRBJ2-1, the V gene TRBV6-5; D is unresolved. The CDR3 covers 16 residues. V was clipped by 4 bases and J by 3 bases, with 16 bases between them. Germline loops: CDR1 MNHEY, CDR2 SVGAGI. The CDR3 region is CASSSSRRPLYNEQFF. The DNA of the CDR3 is TGTGCCAGCAGTTCGTCCAGAAGGCCCCTCTACAATGAGCAGTTCTTC.

The chain is built from TRBV9 and TRBJ2-3; D not certain. V dropped 4 bases and J dropped 2 bases, with 5 bases sitting between them. This CDR3 region has 12 residues. Germline CDR1 SGDLS, CDR2 YYNGEE. Here the CDR3 DNA reads TGTGCCAGCAGCAGCAACACAGATACGCAGTATTTT. Protein product: CASSSNTDTQYF.

This clone came up once. J is TRBJ2-3 and V is TRBV4-3; 7 bases align to TRBD2. Unmatched junction bases numbered 4, after V lost 0 bases and J lost 4 bases. Germline V CDR1 and CDR2: LGHNA, YSLEER. The CDR3 spans 15 residues. The CDR3 nucleotides are TGCGCCAGCAGCCAAGATGCGGGGAGGGCAGATACGCAGTATTTT. This gives the protein CASSQDAGRADTQYF.

Remarks on this clone: Other DNA sequences in this specimen translate into the identical CDR3. J is TRBJ1-1 and V is TRBV5-1; weak D call: TRBD1 (5 bases). The V gene's germline CDR1 is SGHRS and CDR2 YFSETQ. The CDR3 consists of 13 residues. Trimming cost V 0 bases and J 4 bases, with 7 bases left between them. The CDR3 spells CASSLVGPTEAFF. Here the CDR3 DNA reads TGCGCCAGCAGCTTGGTGGGGCCCACTGAAGCTTTCTTT.

The chain carries TRBV28 and TRBJ1-1; TRBD1 is a possible D gene (6 bases). V was pared by 4 bases and J by 0 bases, with 18 bases between. Germline V gene sequence: CDR1 MDHEN, CDR2 SYDVKM. This CDR3 comprises 17 residues. The CDR3 bases are TGTGCCAGCAGTTCCGCAGGGGCCGGGGCGATGAACACTGAAGCTTTCTTT. It translates to CASSSAGAGAMNTEAFF.

This clone was picked up a small number of times. CDR3 protein: CASSSGTGLFLEQYF. In DNA form, the CDR3 reads TGTGCCAGCAGCTCCGGGACAGGGTTGTTCCTAGAGCAGTACTTC. This rearrangement joins TRBV11-1 to TRBJ2-7, with TRBD1 matching over 9 bases. This CDR3 is built from 15 residues. Germline values: CDR1 SGHAT, CDR2 FQDESV (reference sequence). With V trimmed by 4 bases and J by 7 bases, 11 bases remained unmatched.

The chain is built from TRBV25-1 and TRBJ2-7, with D possibly being TRBD2 (6 bases). The CDR3 is 13 residues long. Trimming took off 7 bases at V and 6 bases at J, with 16 bases between the two ends. The V gene's germline CDR1 is MGHDK and CDR2 SYGVNS. The CDR3 coding sequence is TGTGCCAGCAAGAGCAGGGAGGTAGGCGAGCAGTACTTC. Translating gives CASKSREVGEQYF.

The chain combines TRBV6-5 with TRBJ2-3, with D possibly being TRBD2 (6 bases). CDR3 length equals 14 residues. Germline loops: CDR1 MNHEY, CDR2 SVGAGI. Trimming shortened V by 7 bases and J by 9 bases, and 20 bases separated the two germline ends. In DNA, the CDR3 is TGTGCCAGCACTACGGACCGGGACTCCGTAACGCAGTATTTT. As protein: CASTTDRDSVTQYF.

The rearrangement uses TRBV5-1 and TRBJ2-7, with TRBD2 identical over 13 bases. After removal of 4 bases from V and 7 bases from J, the junction contained 8 bases not matched to a gene. The V gene's germline CDR1 is SGHRS and CDR2 YFSETQ. This CDR3 spans 15 amino acids. CDR3 nucleotide sequence: TGCGCCAGCAGCGACACTAGCGGGAGGGAAGGAGAGCAGTACTTC. It translates to CASSDTSGREGEQYF.

V is TRBV6-1 and J is TRBJ2-7; the D gene is possibly TRBD2 (5 bases). Trimming removed 4 bases from V and 1 base from J, with 11 bases in between. In germline, CDR1 is MNHNS, CDR2 SASEGT. The length of the CDR3 is 14 residues. CDR3 sequence reads: CASSVATLSYEQYF. CDR3 coding DNA: TGTGCCAGCAGTGTAGCGACACTTTCCTACGAGCAGTACTTC.

This sequence joins TRBV27 and TRBJ2-7; the match to TRBD2 covers 13 bases. The CDR3 consists of 15 residues. CDR1 and CDR2 from the germline V gene are MNHEY and SMNVEV (reference sequence). Trimming removed 6 bases from V and 2 bases from J; junction bases left unmatched: 4. The CDR3, as DNA: TGTGCCAGCAGGATACTAGCGGGAGGGACCTACGAGCAGTACTTC. Protein sequence: CASRILAGGTYEQYF.

V usage is TRBV15 and J usage is TRBJ1-4, with D perhaps TRBD1 (5 bases). Deletions cut 5 bases from V and 5 bases from J, with 15 bases between. The CDR3 has 15 amino acids. The germline CDR1 and CDR2 sequences are LNHNV and YYDKDF (reference sequence). CDR3 nucleotides: TGTGCCACCAGCGGCCCTCAGGGTCCCAATGAAAAACTGTTTTTT. It translates to CATSGPQGPNEKLFF.

The chain couples TRBV19 to TRBJ2-2; D is perhaps TRBD2 (6 bases). V shed 7 bases and J shed 4 bases, with 16 bases lying between them. CDR3 length: 15 residues. CDR1 is LNHDA, CDR2 SQIVND, per germline (reference sequence). As DNA, the CDR3 is TGTGCCAGTAAAACCGGGACTCTACTCACCGGGGAGCTGTTTTTT. It specifies CASKTGTLLTGELFF.

Comment on this clone: The sample carries other DNA sequences with the same CDR3. CDR3 sequence: CASSPLAAQETQYF. The CDR3 DNA is TGTGCCAGCTCGCCTCTAGCGGCCCAAGAGACCCAGTACTTC. This chain connects TRBV18 to TRBJ2-5, with TRBD2 identical over 7 bases. This CDR3 region has 14 residues. Germline values: CDR1 KGHSH, CDR2 LQKENI. Trimming cost V 6 bases and J 1 base; bases outside gene matches: 5.

This clone was counted only a few times. Other DNA sequences within the sample encode an identical CDR3. The chain combines TRBV7-3 with TRBJ2-1, with TRBD1 identical over 7 bases. The CDR3 covers 15 residues. The germline gives CDR1 SGHTA, CDR2 FQGTGA. Germline trimming cut 5 bases from V and 2 bases from J; bases unmatched to any gene: 6. This chain's CDR3 is CASSPNRGTYNEQFF. The DNA for the CDR3 is TGTGCCAGCAGCCCCAACAGGGGTACCTACAATGAGCAGTTCTTC.

The chain couples TRBV5-1 to TRBJ2-1; D not resolved. The V end lost 1 base, the J end lost 5 bases, and 13 bases lay between the germline ends. The CDR3 contains 15 residues. In germline, CDR1 is SGHRS, CDR2 YFSETQ. CDR3 in amino acids: CASSLFGNSDNEQFF. The CDR3 DNA reads as TGCGCCAGCAGCTTGTTCGGAAACTCAGACAATGAGCAGTTCTTC.

Comments on this clone: The sample contains more than one DNA sequence encoding this CDR3. This sequence joins TRBV6-1 and TRBJ1-1; D remains ambiguous. This CDR3 region has 13 residues. Germline values: CDR1 MNHNS, CDR2 SASEGT. V gave up 1 base and J gave up 4 bases, with 7 bases separating them. This CDR3 reads CASSEGRVTEAFF. The CDR3 region has the DNA TGTGCCAGCAGTGAAGGCCGGGTCACTGAAGCTTTCTTT.

The V gene is TRBV7-2, the J gene TRBJ1-1, with TRBD1 identical over 8 bases. Unmatched junction bases numbered 4, after V lost 1 base and J lost 3 bases. Per the germline V gene, CDR1 is SGHTA and CDR2 is FQGNSA. The CDR3 covers 15 residues. Written as DNA, the CDR3 is TGTGCCAGCAGCTTAGTAAGGACAGGGTACACTGAAGCTTTCTTT. Translated: CASSLVRTGYTEAFF.

The chain links TRBV28 to TRBJ2-7, with D possibly matching TRBD2 (6 bases). Germline V gene data show CDR1 as MDHEN and CDR2 as SYDVKM. This CDR3 spans 15 amino acids. V lost 7 bases, J lost 3 bases, and 19 bases lay in between. For the CDR3, the DNA is TGTGCCAGCACCCCCATTGGAGCGGGCCTCTACGAGCAGTACTTC. This gives the protein CASTPIGAGLYEQYF.

This sequence joins TRBV29-1 and TRBJ2-4; 7 nucleotides line up with TRBD1. CDR1 is SQVTM and CDR2 is ANQGSEA in the germline V gene. The J segment lost 3 bases and the V segment lost 3 bases, leaving 2 bases of the junction unmatched. This CDR3 comprises 13 residues. Here the CDR3 reads CSVESGGKNIQYF. Here the CDR3 DNA reads TGCAGCGTTGAGTCAGGGGGCAAAAACATTCAGTACTTC.